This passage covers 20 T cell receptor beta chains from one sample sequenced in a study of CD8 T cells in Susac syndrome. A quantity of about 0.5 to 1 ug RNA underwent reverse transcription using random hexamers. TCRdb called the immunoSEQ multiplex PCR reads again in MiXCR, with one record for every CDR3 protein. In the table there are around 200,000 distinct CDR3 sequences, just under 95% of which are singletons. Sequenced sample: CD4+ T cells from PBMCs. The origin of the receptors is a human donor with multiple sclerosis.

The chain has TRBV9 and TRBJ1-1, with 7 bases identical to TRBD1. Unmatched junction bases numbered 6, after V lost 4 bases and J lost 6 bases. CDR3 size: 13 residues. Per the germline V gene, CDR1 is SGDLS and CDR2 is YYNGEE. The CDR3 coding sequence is TGTGCCAGCAGCCGCACAGACAGGGCTGAAGCTTTCTTT. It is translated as CASSRTDRAEAFF.

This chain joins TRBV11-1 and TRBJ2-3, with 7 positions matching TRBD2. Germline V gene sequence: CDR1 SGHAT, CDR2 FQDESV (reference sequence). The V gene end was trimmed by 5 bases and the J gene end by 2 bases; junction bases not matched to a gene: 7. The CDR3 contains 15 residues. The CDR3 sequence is CASSATSVDTDTQYF. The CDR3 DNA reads TGTGCCAGCAGCGCTACTAGCGTCGACACAGATACGCAGTATTTT. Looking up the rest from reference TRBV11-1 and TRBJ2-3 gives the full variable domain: EAEVAQSPRYKITEKSQAVAFWCDPISGHATLYWYRQILGQGPELLVQFQDESVVDDSQLPKDRFSAERLKGVDSTLKIQPAELGDSAMYLCASSATSVDTDTQYFGPGTRLTVL.

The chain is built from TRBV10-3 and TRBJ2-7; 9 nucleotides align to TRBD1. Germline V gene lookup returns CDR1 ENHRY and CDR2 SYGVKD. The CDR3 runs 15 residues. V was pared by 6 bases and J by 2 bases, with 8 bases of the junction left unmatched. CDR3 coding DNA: TGTGCCATCAGCCCGGGACAGGGAACAACCTACGAGCAGTACTTC. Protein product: CAISPGQGTTYEQYF.

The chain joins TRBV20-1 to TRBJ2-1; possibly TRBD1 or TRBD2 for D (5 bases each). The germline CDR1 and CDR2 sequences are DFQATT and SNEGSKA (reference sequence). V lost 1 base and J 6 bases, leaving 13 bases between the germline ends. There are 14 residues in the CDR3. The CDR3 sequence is CSARASEGINEQFF. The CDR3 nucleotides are TGCAGTGCTAGAGCTTCAGAGGGGATCAATGAGCAGTTCTTC.

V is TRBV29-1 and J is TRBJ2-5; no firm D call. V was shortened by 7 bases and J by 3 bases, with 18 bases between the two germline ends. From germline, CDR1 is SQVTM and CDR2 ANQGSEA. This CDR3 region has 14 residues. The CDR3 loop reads CSAKRLFGEETQYF. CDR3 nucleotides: TGCAGCGCTAAAAGACTCTTTGGGGAAGAGACCCAGTACTTC. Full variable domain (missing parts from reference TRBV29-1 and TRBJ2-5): SAVISQKPSRDICQRGTSLTIQCQVDSQVTMMFWYRQQPGQSLTLIATANQGSEATYESGFVIDKFPISRPNLTFSTLTVSNMSPEDSSIYLCSAKRLFGEETQYFGPGTRLLVL.

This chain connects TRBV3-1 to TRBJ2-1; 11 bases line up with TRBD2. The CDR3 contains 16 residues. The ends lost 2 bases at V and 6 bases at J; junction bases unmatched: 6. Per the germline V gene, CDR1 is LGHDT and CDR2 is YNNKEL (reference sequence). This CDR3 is CASSQIELAGVNEQFF. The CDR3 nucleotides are TGTGCCAGCAGCCAAATCGAACTAGCGGGAGTCAATGAGCAGTTCTTC.

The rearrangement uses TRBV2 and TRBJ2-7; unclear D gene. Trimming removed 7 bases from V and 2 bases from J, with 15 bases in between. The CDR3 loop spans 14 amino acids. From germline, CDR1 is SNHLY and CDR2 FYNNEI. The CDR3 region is CASTLDWTAYEQYV. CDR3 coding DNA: TGTGCCAGCACCCTTGACTGGACGGCCTACGAGCAGTACGTC.

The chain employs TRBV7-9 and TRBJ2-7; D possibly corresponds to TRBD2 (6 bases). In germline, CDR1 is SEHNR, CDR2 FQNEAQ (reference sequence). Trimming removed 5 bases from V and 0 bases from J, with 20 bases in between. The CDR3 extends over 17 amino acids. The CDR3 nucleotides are TGTGCCAGCAGCCACGTCGAGGCAGCGGGCCACTCCTACGAGCAGTACTTC. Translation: CASSHVEAAGHSYEQYF.

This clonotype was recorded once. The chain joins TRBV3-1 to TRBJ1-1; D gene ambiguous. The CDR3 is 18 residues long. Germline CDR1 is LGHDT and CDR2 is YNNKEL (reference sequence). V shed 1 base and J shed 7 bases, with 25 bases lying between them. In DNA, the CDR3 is TGTGCCAGCAGCCAAGTGATACGTTCGGGCAGGAGGATCGATGAAGCTTTCTTT. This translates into CASSQVIRSGRRIDEAFF.

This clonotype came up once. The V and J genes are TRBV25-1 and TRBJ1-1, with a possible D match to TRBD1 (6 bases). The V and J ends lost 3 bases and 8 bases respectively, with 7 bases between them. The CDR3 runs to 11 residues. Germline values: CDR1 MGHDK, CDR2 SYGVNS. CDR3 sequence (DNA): TGTGCCAGCAGTGAGGGACACGAAGCTTTCTTT. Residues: CASSEGHEAFF.

In nucleotides, the CDR3 is TGTGCCAGCAGGCCAACCGGGAGAAACTATGGCTACACCTTC. Its protein is CASRPTGRNYGYTF. This chain connects TRBV5-4 to TRBJ1-2, with no clear D. Germline V CDR1 and CDR2: SGHNT, YYREEE (reference sequence). This CDR3 is built from 14 residues. V dropped 5 bases and J dropped 2 bases, with 13 bases sitting between them. The full variable domain, completed using reference TRBV5-4 and TRBJ1-2, is ETGVTQSPTHLIKTRGQQVTLRCSSQSGHNTVSWYQQALGQGPQFIFQYYREEENGRGNFPPRFSGLQFPNYSSELNVNALELDDSALYLCASRPTGRNYGYTFGSGTRLTVV.

CDR3 loop: CSVSRVGYGYTF. The CDR3, as DNA: TGCAGCGTGAGCAGGGTTGGGTATGGCTACACCTTC. This rearrangement joins TRBV29-1 to TRBJ1-2, with D possibly being TRBD1 (5 bases). Trimming stripped 6 bases from V and 5 bases from J, with 13 bases between. This CDR3 is built from 12 residues. CDR1 and CDR2 from the germline V gene are SQVTM and ANQGSEA.

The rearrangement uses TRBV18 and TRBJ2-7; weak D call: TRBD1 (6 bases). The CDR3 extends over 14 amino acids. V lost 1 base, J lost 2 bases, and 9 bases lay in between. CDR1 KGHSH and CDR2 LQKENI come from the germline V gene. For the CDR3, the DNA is TGTGCCAGCTCACCACTGGACAGTCCCTACGAGCAGTACTTC. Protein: CASSPLDSPYEQYF. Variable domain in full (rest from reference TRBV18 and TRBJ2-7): NAGVMQNPRHLVRRRGQEARLRCSPMKGHSHVYWYRQLPEEGLKFMVYLQKENIIDESGMPKERFSAEFPKEGPSILRIQQVVRGDSAAYFCASSPLDSPYEQYFGPGTRLTVT.

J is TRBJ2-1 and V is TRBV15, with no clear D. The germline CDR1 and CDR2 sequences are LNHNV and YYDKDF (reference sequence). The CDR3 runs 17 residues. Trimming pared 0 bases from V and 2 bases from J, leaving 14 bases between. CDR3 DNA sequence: TGTGCCACCAGCAGAGATTGGTTGGGCACCCCCTACAATGAGCAGTTCTTC. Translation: CATSRDWLGTPYNEQFF. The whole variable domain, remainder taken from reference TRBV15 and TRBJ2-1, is DAMVIQNPRYQVTQFGKPVTLSCSQTLNHNVMYWYQQKSSQAPKLLFHYYDKDFNNEADTPDNFQSRRPNTSFCFLDIRSPGLGDTAMYLCATSRDWLGTPYNEQFFGPGTRLTVL.

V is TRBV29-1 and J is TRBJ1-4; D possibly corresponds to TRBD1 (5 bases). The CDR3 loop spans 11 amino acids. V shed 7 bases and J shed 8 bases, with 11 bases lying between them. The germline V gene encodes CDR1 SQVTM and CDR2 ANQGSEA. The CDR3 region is CSGGGEEKLFF. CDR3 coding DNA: TGCAGCGGTGGGGGTGAGGAAAAACTGTTTTTT.

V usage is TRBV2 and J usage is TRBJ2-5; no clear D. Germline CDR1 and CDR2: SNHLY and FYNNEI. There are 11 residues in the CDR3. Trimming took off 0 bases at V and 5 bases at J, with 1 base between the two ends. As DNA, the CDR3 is TGTGCCAGCAGTGAAGCGGAGACCCAGTACTTC. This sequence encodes CASSEAETQYF.

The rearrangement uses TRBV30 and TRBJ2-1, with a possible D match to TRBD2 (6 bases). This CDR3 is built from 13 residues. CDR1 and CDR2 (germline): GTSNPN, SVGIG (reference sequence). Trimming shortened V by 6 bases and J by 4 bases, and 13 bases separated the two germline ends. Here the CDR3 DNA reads TGTGCCTGTGCCGGGAGTTTATACAATGAGCAGTTCTTC. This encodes CACAGSLYNEQFF.

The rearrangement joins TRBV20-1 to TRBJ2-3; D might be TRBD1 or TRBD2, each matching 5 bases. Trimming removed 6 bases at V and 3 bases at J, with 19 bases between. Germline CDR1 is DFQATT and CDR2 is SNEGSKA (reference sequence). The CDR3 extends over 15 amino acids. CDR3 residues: CSASDTAGRTDTQYF. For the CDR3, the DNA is TGCAGTGCAAGCGACACCGCAGGGAGAACAGATACGCAGTATTTT.

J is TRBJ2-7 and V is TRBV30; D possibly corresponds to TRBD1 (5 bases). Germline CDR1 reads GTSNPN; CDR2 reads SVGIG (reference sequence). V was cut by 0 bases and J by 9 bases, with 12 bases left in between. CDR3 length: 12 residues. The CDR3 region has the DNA TGTGCCTGGAGTGTAACAGGCTTCGGGCAGTACGTC. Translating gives CAWSVTGFGQYV.

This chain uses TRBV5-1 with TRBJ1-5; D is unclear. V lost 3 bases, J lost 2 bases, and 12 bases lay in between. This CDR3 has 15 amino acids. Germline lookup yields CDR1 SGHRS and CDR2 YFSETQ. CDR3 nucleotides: TGCGCCAGCAGCTGGACGGGTGACGGCAATCAGCCCCAGCATTTT. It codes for CASSWTGDGNQPQHF.